This TCR beta chain appears in the sequencing data of a study of siplizumab effects on memory and regulatory T cells. Study results and limitations: Tracing alloreactive clones into unstimulated subsets worked for only a minor fraction of them. Siplizumab significantly lowered the alloreactive sequences that could be traced to unstimulated CD4+ memory cells. Whether proliferating Tregs in siplizumab cultures suppress was not functionally confirmed. Roughly 75-97% of proliferating CD4+ or CD8+ clones lacked a naive or memory phenotype that could be assigned.

A word on this clone: Its antigen remains unidentified.

Clones were sequenced by immunoSEQ multiplex PCR, and TCRdb holds only the in-frame ones, with some missing. The sample shows 87,000 or so clones, 85% to 95% of them seen only once. Trimming left V 2 bases short and J 2 bases short, with 13 bases between. CDR1 is SGHTA, CDR2 FQGNSA, per germline. There are 15 residues in the CDR3. Sequencing was done on a sample of non-Treg CD4+ T cells sorted from blood. The clonotype comes from a human donor in good health. The chain employs TRBV7-2 and TRBJ2-7, with D perhaps TRBD1 or TRBD2 (5 bases each). The CDR3 sequence: CASSLPGTVAYEQYF. The CDR3 nucleotides read TGTGCCAGCAGCTTACCGGGGACGGTCGCCTACGAGCAGTACTTC.